This TCR beta chain was obtained from a study of shared clonotypes between healthy human individuals. Study context: Three CD4 naive, three CD4 memory, two CD8 naive and one CD8 memory plate were used per donor.

This clone appeared a single time. Its specificity is not known. Study-wide points: The generation probabilities recorded for non-shared clonotypes fell below those of clonotypes shared by all four donors.

Free of recent acute infections or vaccinations, the donors were healthy HIV-negative adults. Germline lookup yields CDR1 MGHRA and CDR2 YSYEKL. The V segment lost 4 bases and the J segment 6 bases; nucleotides outside the gene matches: 10. The CDR3 contains 15 residues. Data came from immunoSEQ multiplex PCR; TCRdb stores just in-frame clones and leaves some out. The sample yields some 500,000 clones, almost 97% seen once. The rearrangement uses TRBV4-1 and TRBJ1-2; 8 nucleotides match TRBD1. This TCR was recovered from a woman in her 30s in good health. The sample taken for sequencing was naive CD4+ T cells sorted from blood. The subset: CD45RA+ positively selected. Written as DNA, the CDR3 is TGCGCCAGCAGCCCCCTGAACAGGGGGGTGAATGGCTACACCTTC. Its translation: CASSPLNRGVNGYTF.